This T cell receptor beta chain was sequenced for a study of T-cell memory formation after mild COVID-19. Using its own MiXCR run on the 5' RACE reads, TCRdb lists one record per CDR3 protein. The table has 350,000 to 500,000 distinct CDR3 sequences, 20% to 30% seen once. CDR1 is SQVTM, CDR2 ANQGSEA, per germline. The CDR3 length is 16 residues. The V end was cut by 5 bases, the J end by 6 bases, with 22 bases between. The origin of this receptor is an adult woman who had mild COVID-19 (a few samples of this study predate the infection). Cell type and time point are not known. Source material: PBMCs or a T cell subset sorted from them (not recorded which). This sequence joins TRBV29-1 and TRBJ2-2, with D perhaps assigned TRBD1 or TRBD2 (6 bases each). The CDR3 sequence: CSVQLGGLPGSGELFF. DNA for the CDR3: TGCAGCGTTCAACTGGGGGGCTTACCGGGCTCCGGGGAGCTGTTTTTT.